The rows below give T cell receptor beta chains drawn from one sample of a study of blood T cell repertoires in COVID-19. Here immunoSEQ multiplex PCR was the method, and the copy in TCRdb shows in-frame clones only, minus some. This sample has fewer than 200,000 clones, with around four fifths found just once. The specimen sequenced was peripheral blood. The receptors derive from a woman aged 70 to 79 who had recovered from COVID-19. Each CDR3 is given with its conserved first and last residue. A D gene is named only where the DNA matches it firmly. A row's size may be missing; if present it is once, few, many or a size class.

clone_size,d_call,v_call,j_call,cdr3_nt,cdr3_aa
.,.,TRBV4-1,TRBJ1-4,TGCGCCAGCAGCCAAAGTGGGCGAGGGCGTGAAAAACTGTTTTTT,CASSQSGRGREKLFF
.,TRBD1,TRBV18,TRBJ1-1,TGTGCCAGCTCACCACGGACAGGGGAGAACACTGAAGCTTTCTTT,CASSPRTGENTEAFF
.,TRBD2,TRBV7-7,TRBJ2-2,TGTGCCAGCACCCAGACTCGGGGGGGAACCGGGGAGCTGTTTTTT,CASTQTRGGTGELFF
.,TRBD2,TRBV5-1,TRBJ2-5,TGCGCCAGCAGCTCTAACCTGCGGGGGACGGGGGTAGGGACCCAGTACTTC,CASSSNLRGTGVGTQYF
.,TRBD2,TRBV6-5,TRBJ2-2,TGTGCCAGCATTGGGGGGGGGACCAACACCGGGGAGCTGTTTTTT,CASIGGGTNTGELFF
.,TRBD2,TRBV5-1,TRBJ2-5,TGCGCCAGCAGCAGCCGAGGACTAGCGGGCGGCGAGACCCAGTACTTC,CASSSRGLAGGETQYF
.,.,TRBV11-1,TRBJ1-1,TGTGCCAGCAGCATGCGGACAGCTGAAGCTTTCTTT,CASSMRTAEAFF
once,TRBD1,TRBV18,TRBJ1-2,TGTGCCAGCTCACCCGGGACAGGTCCAAACTATGGCTACACCTTC,CASSPGTGPNYGYTF
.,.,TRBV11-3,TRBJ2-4,TGTGCCAGCAGCCCCCCCGGAGCCAAAAACATTCAGTACTTC,CASSPPGAKNIQYF
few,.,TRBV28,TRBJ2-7,TGTGCCAGCACAACCAGAGGGAGCTCCTACGAGCAGTACTTC,CASTTRGSSYEQYF
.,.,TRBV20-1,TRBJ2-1,TGCAGTGCTAGTGGAGGGGGAAGCTCCTACAATGAGCAGTTCTTC,CSASGGGSSYNEQFF
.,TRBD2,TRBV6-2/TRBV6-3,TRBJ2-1,TGTGCCAGCAGTTCCGGGGGGGATGAGCAGTTCTTC,CASSSGGDEQFF
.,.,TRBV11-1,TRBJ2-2,TGTGCCAGCAGCTTATCGGGGTCGTACACCGGGGAGCTGTTTTTT,CASSLSGSYTGELFF
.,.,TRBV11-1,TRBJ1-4,TGTGCCAGCAGCCCAAGAGCAATCGGGGGTGAAAAACTGTTTTTT,CASSPRAIGGEKLFF
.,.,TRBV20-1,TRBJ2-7,TGCAGTGCTAGTGGTGGCCTCAGGGGTTACGAGCAGTACTTC,CSASGGLRGYEQYF
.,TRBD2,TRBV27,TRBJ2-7,TGTGCCAGCAGCAGGGCTAGCGGGAGCCGGGGTGCTAACGAGCAGTACTTC,CASSRASGSRGANEQYF
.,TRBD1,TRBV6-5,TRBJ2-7,TGTGCCAGCAGACCGGGACAGGGGACCTACGAGCAGTACTTC,CASRPGQGTYEQYF
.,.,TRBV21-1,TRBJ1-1,TGTGCCAGCAGCAACGGTGAAGGGGGCTGCTCTGAAGCTTTCTTT,CASSNGEGGCSEAFF
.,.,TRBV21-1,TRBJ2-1,TGTGCCAGCAGCCTCAGGGGCGATGAGCAGTTCTTC,CASSLRGDEQFF
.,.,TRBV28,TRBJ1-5,TGTGCCAGCAGGAGAGGGGGGGATCAGCCCCAGCATTTT,CASRRGGDQPQHF
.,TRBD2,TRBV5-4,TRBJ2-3,TGTGCCAGCAGCTCGACTAGCGCCAGCACAGATACGCAGTATTTT,CASSSTSASTDTQYF
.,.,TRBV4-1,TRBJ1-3,TGCGCCAGCAGCCATCCGCGGGTGGGCACCATATATTTT,CASSHPRVGTIYF
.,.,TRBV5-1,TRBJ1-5,TGCGCCAGCAGCTTGGCCGCAGGGAAGGATCAGCCCCAGCATTTT,CASSLAAGKDQPQHF
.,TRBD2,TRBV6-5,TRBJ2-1,TGTGCCAGCAGCCGGGGGCCAGCGGGGGTGGGTGAGCAGTTCTTC,CASSRGPAGVGEQFF
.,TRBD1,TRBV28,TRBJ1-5,TGTGCCAGCAGAAGACAGGGGCGCAATCAGCCCCAGCATTTT,CASRRQGRNQPQHF
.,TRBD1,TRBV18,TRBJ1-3,TGTGCCAGCTCACTTCTAGGACAGGCCTCTGGAAACACCATATATTTT,CASSLLGQASGNTIYF
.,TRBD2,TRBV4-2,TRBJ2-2,TGTGCCAGCAGCCGCGGACTAGCGGGGGGCGTCGCCGGGGAGCTGTTTTTT,CASSRGLAGGVAGELFF
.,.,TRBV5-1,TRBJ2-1,TGCGCCAGCAGCTCCGGTCTTTACAATGAGCAGTTCTTC,CASSSGLYNEQFF
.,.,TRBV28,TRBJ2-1,TGTGCCAGCAGTTTAGGAGCGGAGGGGTTCTTC,CASSLGAEGFF
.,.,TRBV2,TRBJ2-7,TGTGCCAGCAGCGACGGGGGACTCCTCTACGAGCAGTACTTC,CASSDGGLLYEQYF
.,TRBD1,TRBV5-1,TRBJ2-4,TGCGCCAGCAGCTTGGCCGCCACAGGGGGCCAGGACATTCAGTACTTC,CASSLAATGGQDIQYF
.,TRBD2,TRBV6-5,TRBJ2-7,TGTGCCAGCACGTCCCTAGCGGGCCATTACGAGCAGTACTTC,CASTSLAGHYEQYF
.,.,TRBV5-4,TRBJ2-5,TGTGCCAGCAGCAACATGACAGGCTCACAAGAGACCCAGTACTTC,CASSNMTGSQETQYF
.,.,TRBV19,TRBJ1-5,TGTGCCAGTAGGGGGCGTGGGCCCCAGCATTTT,CASRGRGPQHF
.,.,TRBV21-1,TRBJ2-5,TGTGCCAGCCTGGGGGGAGAGACCCAGTACTTC,CASLGGETQYF